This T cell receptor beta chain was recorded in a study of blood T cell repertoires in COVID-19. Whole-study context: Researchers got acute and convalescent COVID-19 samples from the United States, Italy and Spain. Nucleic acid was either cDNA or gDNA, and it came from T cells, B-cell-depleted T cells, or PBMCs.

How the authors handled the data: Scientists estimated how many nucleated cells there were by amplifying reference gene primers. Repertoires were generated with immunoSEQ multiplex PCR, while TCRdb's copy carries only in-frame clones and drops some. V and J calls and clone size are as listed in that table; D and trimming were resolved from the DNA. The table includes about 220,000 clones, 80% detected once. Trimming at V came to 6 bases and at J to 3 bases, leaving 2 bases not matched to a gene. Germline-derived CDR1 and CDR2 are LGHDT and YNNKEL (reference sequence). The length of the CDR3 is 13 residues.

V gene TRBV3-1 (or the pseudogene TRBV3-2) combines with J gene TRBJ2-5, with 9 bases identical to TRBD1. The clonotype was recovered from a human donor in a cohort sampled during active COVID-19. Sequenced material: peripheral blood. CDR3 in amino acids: CASSRTGEETQYF. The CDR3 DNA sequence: TGTGCCAGCAGTAGGACAGGGGAAGAGACCCAGTACTTC.